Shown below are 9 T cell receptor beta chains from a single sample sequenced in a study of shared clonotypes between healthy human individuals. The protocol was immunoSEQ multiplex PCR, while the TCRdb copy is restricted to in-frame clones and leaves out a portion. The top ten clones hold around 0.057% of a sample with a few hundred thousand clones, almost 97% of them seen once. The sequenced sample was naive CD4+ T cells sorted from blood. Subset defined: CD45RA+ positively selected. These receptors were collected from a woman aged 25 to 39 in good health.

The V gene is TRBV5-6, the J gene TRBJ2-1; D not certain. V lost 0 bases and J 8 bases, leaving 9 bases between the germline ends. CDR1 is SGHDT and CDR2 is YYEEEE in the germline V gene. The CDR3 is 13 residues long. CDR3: CASSLVFGYEQFF. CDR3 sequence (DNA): TGTGCCAGCAGCTTGGTTTTCGGCTATGAGCAGTTCTTC. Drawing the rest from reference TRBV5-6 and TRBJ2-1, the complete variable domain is DAGVTQSPTHLIKTRGQQVTLRCSPKSGHDTVSWYQQALGQGPQFIFQYYEEEERQRGNFPDRFSGHQFPNYSSELNVNALLLGDSALYLCASSLVFGYEQFFGPGTRLTVL.

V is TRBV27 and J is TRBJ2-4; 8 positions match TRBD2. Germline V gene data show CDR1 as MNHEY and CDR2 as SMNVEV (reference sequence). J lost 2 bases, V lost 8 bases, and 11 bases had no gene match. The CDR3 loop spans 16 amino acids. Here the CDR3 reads CASAGLAGRTKNIQYF. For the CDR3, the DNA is TGTGCCAGCGCCGGACTAGCCGGGCGAACCAAAAACATTCAGTACTTC.

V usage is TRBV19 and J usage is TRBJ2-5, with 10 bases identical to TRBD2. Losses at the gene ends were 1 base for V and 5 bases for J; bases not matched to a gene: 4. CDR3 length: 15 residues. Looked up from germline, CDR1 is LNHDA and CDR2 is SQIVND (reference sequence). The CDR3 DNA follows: TGTGCCAGTAGTATAGGTGTAGCGGGAGGTGAGACCCAGTACTTC. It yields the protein CASSIGVAGGETQYF.

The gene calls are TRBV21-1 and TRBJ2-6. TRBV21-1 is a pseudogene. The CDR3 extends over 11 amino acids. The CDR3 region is CASSGANVLTF. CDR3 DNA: TGTGCCAGCTCTGGGGCCAACGTCCTGACTTTC.

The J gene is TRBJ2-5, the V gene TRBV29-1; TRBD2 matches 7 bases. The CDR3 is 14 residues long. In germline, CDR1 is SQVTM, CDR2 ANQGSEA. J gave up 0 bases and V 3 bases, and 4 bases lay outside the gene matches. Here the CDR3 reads CSVDPLANQETQYF. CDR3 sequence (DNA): TGCAGCGTTGACCCACTAGCGAACCAAGAGACCCAGTACTTC.

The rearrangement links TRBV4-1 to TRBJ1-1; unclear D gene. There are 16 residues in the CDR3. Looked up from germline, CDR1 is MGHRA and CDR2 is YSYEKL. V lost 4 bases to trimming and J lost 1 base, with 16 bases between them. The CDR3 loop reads CASSRPGRGKNTEAFF. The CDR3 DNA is TGCGCCAGCAGCCGACCAGGTCGGGGTAAGAACACTGAAGCTTTCTTT.

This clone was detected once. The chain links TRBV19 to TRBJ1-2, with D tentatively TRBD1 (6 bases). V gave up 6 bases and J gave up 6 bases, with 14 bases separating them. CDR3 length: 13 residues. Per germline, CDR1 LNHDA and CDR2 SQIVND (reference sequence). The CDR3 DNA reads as TGTGCCAGTAGGGGACACTCGGACCATGGCTACACCTTC. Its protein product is CASRGHSDHGYTF.

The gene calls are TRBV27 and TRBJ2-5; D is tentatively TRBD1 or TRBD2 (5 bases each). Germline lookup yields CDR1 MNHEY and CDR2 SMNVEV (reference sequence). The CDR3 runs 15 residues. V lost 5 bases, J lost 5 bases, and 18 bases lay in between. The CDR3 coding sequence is TGTGCCAGCAGTAAACTGGGACCCGGACGGGAGACCCAGTACTTC. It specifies CASSKLGPGRETQYF.

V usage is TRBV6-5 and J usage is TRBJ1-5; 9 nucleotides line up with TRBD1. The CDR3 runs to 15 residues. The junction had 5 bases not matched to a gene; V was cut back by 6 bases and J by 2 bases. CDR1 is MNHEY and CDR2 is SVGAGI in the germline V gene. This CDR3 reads CASSQDRGGNQPQHF. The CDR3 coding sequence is TGTGCCAGCAGCCAGGACAGGGGAGGCAATCAGCCCCAGCATTTT.